The 3 T cell receptor beta chains below come from one sample, sequenced in a study of shared clonotypes between healthy human individuals. The table came from immunoSEQ multiplex PCR; TCRdb's copy has only in-frame clones and leaves some out. The sample shows some 2,100,000 clones, 90% to 96% of them seen only once. The sequenced sample consisted of naive CD4+ T cells sorted from blood. Subset noted: CD45RA+ positively selected. These receptor sequences come from a man aged 18 to 30 in good health.

The genes are TRBV2 and TRBJ1-2; D call uncertain. CDR1 is SNHLY, CDR2 FYNNEI, per germline. V was trimmed by 5 bases and J by 4 bases, leaving 14 bases between them. This CDR3 is 14 amino acids long. CDR3 coding DNA: TGTGCCAGCAGTACGGAACGTAACTTCTATGGCTACACCTTC. Its protein product is CASSTERNFYGYTF.

This sequence joins TRBV7-9 and TRBJ1-6; maybe TRBD1 (5 bases). Germline-derived CDR1 and CDR2 are SEHNR and FQNEAQ (reference sequence). The ends were cut back, 7 bases at V and 0 bases at J, with 19 bases in the middle. The length of the CDR3 is 18 residues. The CDR3 coding sequence is TGTGCCAGCACCTTGGGGGAGGGGTCGAGCTCCTATAATTCACCCCTCCACTTT. It codes for CASTLGEGSSSYNSPLHF.

V usage is TRBV5-4 and J usage is TRBJ2-5; no reliable D call. The ends were cut back, 3 bases at V and 4 bases at J, with 10 bases in the middle. This CDR3 has 13 amino acids. The germline V gene encodes CDR1 SGHNT and CDR2 YYREEE (reference sequence). The CDR3, as DNA: TGTGCCAGCAGCTCCCCCGCTAGAGAGACCCAGTACTTC. Translated: CASSSPARETQYF.